This paragraph reports one TCR beta chain. This sample stems from a study of graft-versus-host responses after intestinal transplantation. The protocol was immunoSEQ multiplex PCR, while the TCRdb copy is restricted to in-frame clones and leaves out a portion. The sample has 24,000 or so clones; over 80% are singletons. The sample here was PBMCs, taken approximately 29 days after intestinal transplant. The sequence derives from a human patient who received an intestinal transplant, so some T cells may come from the graft donor.

This CDR3 is CASSQVAAGVRSYEQFF. CDR3 DNA sequence: TGCGCCAGCAGCCAAGTTGCCGCGGGAGTCCGTTCCTATGAGCAGTTCTTC. This chain links TRBV4-1 with TRBJ2-1, with 7 bases lining up with TRBD2. The V and J ends lost 1 base and 8 bases, in that order; junction bases with no gene match: 14. Per the germline V gene, CDR1 is MGHRA and CDR2 is YSYEKL. The CDR3 spans 17 residues.